The present T cell receptor beta chain was sequenced within a study of control samples from healthy donors and cancer patients. Unmatched junction bases numbered 3, after V lost 4 bases and J lost 8 bases. This CDR3 comprises 14 residues. The germline gives CDR1 SGHRS, CDR2 YFSETQ. TCRdb's table, derived via immunoSEQ multiplex PCR, lists solely in-frame clones and lacks some. In the table there are tens of thousands of clones, 90% to 95% of which are singletons. The specimen was blood. The chain is built from TRBV5-1 and TRBJ1-6, with 10 bases lining up with TRBD1. The clonotype comes from a man younger than 45 in good health. CDR3 protein: CASSQGQGDSPLHF. In nucleotides, the CDR3 is TGCGCCAGCAGCCAAGGACAGGGGGATTCACCCCTCCACTTT.